Presented here are 26 T cell receptor beta chains from one specimen sequenced in a study of T cell responses to AZD1222 COVID-19 vaccine. Clones were read by immunoSEQ multiplex PCR, and TCRdb kept only the in-frame ones, dropping some. The sample contains around 78,000 clones, around four fifths of which appear only once. The material sequenced was peripheral blood, taken on day 0 of AZD1222 vaccination. The receptors were gathered from an adult in good health.

V is TRBV24-1 and J is TRBJ2-2; 8 bases match TRBD2. V shed 3 bases and J 5 bases; nucleotides not matched to a gene: 13. The CDR3 totals 18 residues. Looked up from germline, CDR1 is KGHDR and CDR2 is SFDVKD. Here the CDR3 DNA reads TGTGCCACCAGTGATCCTCGGTACGGACCGGGAGGGACCGGGGAGCTGTTTTTT. Translation gives CATSDPRYGPGGTGELFF.

The chain recombines TRBV19 with TRBJ1-5; 10 bases are shared with TRBD1. V trimming: 2 bases; J trimming: 7 bases; junction bases outside the gene matches: 5. The CDR3 spans 15 residues. Germline assignment: CDR1 LNHDA and CDR2 SQIVND (reference sequence). The CDR3 sequence: CASSISTGGGQPQHF. The CDR3 DNA sequence: TGTGCCAGTAGTATATCGACAGGGGGCGGGCAGCCCCAGCATTTT.

This chain links TRBV6-2 or TRBV6-3 with TRBJ2-3; D is possibly TRBD2 (6 bases). V was pared by 6 bases and J by 2 bases, with 12 bases between. This CDR3 region has 14 residues. Per germline, CDR1 MNHEY and CDR2 SVGEGT. CDR3 residues: CASSLRGTTDTQYF. The CDR3 nucleotides are TGTGCCAGCAGCCTTCGGGGGACCACAGATACGCAGTATTTT.

Here the CDR3 reads CASSYSGNTDTQYF. DNA for the CDR3: TGTGCCAGCAGTTATAGCGGTAACACAGATACGCAGTATTTT. The chain uses TRBV6-2 or TRBV6-3 and TRBJ2-3; D perhaps matches TRBD2 (6 bases). CDR1 is MNHEY, CDR2 SVGEGT, per germline. The CDR3 contains 14 residues. V shed 3 bases and J shed 2 bases, with 9 bases lying between them.

This sequence joins TRBV7-9 and TRBJ1-1; the D gene is possibly TRBD1 (5 bases). The CDR3 runs to 13 residues. V was shortened by 5 bases and J by 4 bases, with 11 bases between the two germline ends. CDR1 SEHNR and CDR2 FQNEAQ come from the germline V gene (reference sequence). The DNA of the CDR3 is TGTGCCAGCAGCCAAACAGGTGGCACTGAAGCTTTCTTT. Translated: CASSQTGGTEAFF.

The chain is built from TRBV3-1 (or the pseudogene TRBV3-2) and TRBJ2-6, with D unresolved. The CDR3 extends over 17 amino acids. In germline, CDR1 is LGHDT, CDR2 YNNKEL (reference sequence). Trimming took 4 bases from V and 2 from J, leaving 15 bases between them. In nucleotides, the CDR3 is TGTGCCAGCAGCCCTCCGGGCAGCTCGGCTGGGGCCAACGTCCTGACTTTC. Translation gives CASSPPGSSAGANVLTF.

The chain links TRBV2 to TRBJ1-1; TRBD1 matches 8 bases. The junction had 6 bases not matched to a gene; V was cut back by 6 bases and J by 3 bases. This CDR3 spans 14 amino acids. Germline CDR1 and CDR2: SNHLY and FYNNEI. The CDR3 DNA follows: TGTGCCAGCAGCGTGGACAGGGCTTACACTGAAGCTTTCTTT. It specifies CASSVDRAYTEAFF.

This clone occurred once. J is TRBJ2-2 and V is TRBV7-3, with a possible D match to TRBD2 (5 bases). The CDR3 runs 17 residues. V dropped 4 bases and J dropped 4 bases, with 19 bases sitting between them. Germline CDR1 SGHTA, CDR2 FQGTGA. The CDR3 DNA sequence: TGTGCCAGCAGCTCCAACCCAACCGGACTCCCCACCGGGGAGCTGTTTTTT. It is translated as CASSSNPTGLPTGELFF. The full variable domain, with the rest looked up from reference TRBV7-3 and TRBJ2-2, is GAGVSQTPSNKVTEKGKYVELRCDPISGHTALYWYRQSLGQGPEFLIYFQGTGAADDSGLPNDRFFAVRPEGSVSTLKIQRTERGDSAVYLCASSSNPTGLPTGELFFGEGSRLTVL.

V usage is TRBV21-1 and J usage is TRBJ2-7; the table names TRBD2, a call not compared with the DNA. TRBV21-1 counts as a pseudogene. The CDR3 sequence is 14 residues long. The CDR3 is CASRGTRGLYEQYF. For the CDR3, the DNA is TGTGCCAGCAGGGGGACTCGCGGGCTCTACGAGCAGTACTTC.

This clone has just one count. The rearrangement joins TRBV29-1 to TRBJ2-5; D tentatively fits TRBD1 or TRBD2 (6 bases each). Trimming removed 3 bases at V and 4 bases at J, with 21 bases between. The CDR3 is 16 residues long. Germline assignment: CDR1 SQVTM and CDR2 ANQGSEA. DNA for the CDR3: TGCAGCGTTGAGATCGGGGGCGCGTCCCCCAGAGAGACCCAGTACTTC. This sequence encodes CSVEIGGASPRETQYF.

This clone has a handful of counts. This CDR3 is CASSQAGGLSTYEQYF. Here the CDR3 DNA reads TGTGCCAGCAGTCAAGCGGGAGGCCTCTCAACCTACGAGCAGTACTTC. The chain uses TRBV7-9 and TRBJ2-7, with 9 bases lining up with TRBD2. Trimming took 6 bases from V and 2 from J; bases not matched to a gene: 11. CDR1 is SEHNR, CDR2 FQNEAQ, per germline (reference sequence). The CDR3 extends over 16 amino acids.

The rearrangement links TRBV5-6 to TRBJ2-7; no reliable D call. Germline CDR1 and CDR2: SGHDT and YYEEEE. The CDR3 spans 13 residues. Trimming removed 4 bases at V and 6 bases at J, with 14 bases between. The CDR3 spells CASSPLGSSEQYF. The CDR3 DNA reads TGTGCCAGCAGCCCCCTGGGTAGCTCCGAGCAGTACTTC. Together with reference TRBV5-6 and TRBJ2-7, the CDR3 gives the full variable domain: DAGVTQSPTHLIKTRGQQVTLRCSPKSGHDTVSWYQQALGQGPQFIFQYYEEEERQRGNFPDRFSGHQFPNYSSELNVNALLLGDSALYLCASSPLGSSEQYFGPGTRLTVT.

This chain links TRBV4-1 with TRBJ2-7, with 8 bases that match TRBD1. V lost 4 bases to trimming and J lost 7 bases; unmatched junction nucleotides: 9. This CDR3 is built from 14 residues. Germline CDR1 and CDR2: MGHRA and YSYEKL. CDR3 loop: CASSLDRELGEQYF. The CDR3 DNA follows: TGCGCCAGCAGCCTGGACAGGGAGCTAGGGGAGCAGTACTTC.

The V and J genes are TRBV28 and TRBJ2-5, with D tentatively TRBD2 (5 bases). V was pared by 0 bases and J by 5 bases, with 13 bases between. Germline-derived CDR1 and CDR2 are MDHEN and SYDVKM. The CDR3 consists of 15 residues. The CDR3 loop reads CASSLWSEGGETQYF. The DNA for the CDR3 is TGTGCCAGCAGTTTATGGTCTGAGGGTGGGGAGACCCAGTACTTC.

This chain links TRBV5-1 with TRBJ1-1, with D uncertain. The V end was cut by 1 base, the J end by 0 bases, with 7 bases between. Germline V CDR1 and CDR2: SGHRS, YFSETQ. This CDR3 has 14 amino acids. CDR3 protein: CASSLSRMNTEAFF. In nucleotides, the CDR3 is TGCGCCAGCAGCTTGAGTCGGATGAACACTGAAGCTTTCTTT.

The V and J genes are TRBV6-5 and TRBJ2-1; unclear D gene. Between the trimmed V and J ends, which lost 0 bases and 3 bases, there was a span of 3 bases. The germline V gene has CDR1 MNHEY and CDR2 SVGAGI. The CDR3 loop spans 13 amino acids. DNA for the CDR3: TGTGCCAGCAGTTACTCGTTCTACAATGAGCAGTTCTTC. It yields the protein CASSYSFYNEQFF.

This clone was seen only a few times. The V gene is TRBV6-1, the J gene TRBJ1-6; D is ambiguous. CDR3 length: 16 amino acids. The germline CDR1 and CDR2 sequences are MNHNS and SASEGT. V was shortened by 2 bases and J by 0 bases, with 8 bases between the two germline ends. CDR3 DNA sequence: TGTGCCAGCAGTGAATTTGACGCCTCCTATAATTCACCCCTCCACTTT. This gives the protein CASSEFDASYNSPLHF.

This chain links TRBV12-3 or TRBV12-4 with TRBJ2-7, with D perhaps TRBD2 (5 bases). With 6 bases removed from V and 3 bases from J, the gap between germline ends came to 6 bases. The CDR3 runs to 11 residues. This CDR3 reads CASSRGYEQYF. CDR3 nucleotide sequence: TGTGCCAGCAGCCGGGGCTACGAGCAGTACTTC.

The rearrangement uses TRBV25-1 and TRBJ1-2; D may be TRBD1 (6 bases). This CDR3 is built from 15 residues. V lost 8 bases and J 4 bases, leaving 20 bases between the germline ends. Germline V gene data show CDR1 as MGHDK and CDR2 as SYGVNS. CDR3 bases: TGTGCCAGCCGGGCGGTTGGGGCAGGGGTCTATGGCTACACCTTC. Translating gives CASRAVGAGVYGYTF.

The chain combines TRBV12-3 or TRBV12-4 with TRBJ1-1; tentatively, D is TRBD1 (5 bases). CDR3 size: 13 residues. Trimming took 7 bases from V and 1 from J, leaving 10 bases between them. The CDR3 protein is CASKTDRNTEAFF. For the CDR3, the DNA is TGTGCCAGCAAAACCGACAGGAACACTGAAGCTTTCTTT.

The genes are TRBV7-4 and TRBJ1-2; D is perhaps TRBD1 (6 bases). The CDR3 runs 14 residues. Germline CDR1 is SGHVT and CDR2 is SQSDAQ. With 5 bases removed from V and 4 bases from J, the gap between germline ends came to 14 bases. CDR3 sequence (DNA): TGTGCCAGCAGCGCACCAGGGGAGGGCTATGGCTACACCTTC. Protein product: CASSAPGEGYGYTF.

The CDR3 sequence: CASSLGISGSLQDTQYF. The DNA for the CDR3 is TGTGCCAGCAGCTTGGGTATTAGCGGGAGTTTGCAAGATACGCAGTATTTT. V and J are TRBV5-5 and TRBJ2-3; 9 bases map to TRBD2. The germline gives CDR1 SGHKS, CDR2 YYEKEE (reference sequence). CDR3 size: 17 residues. V trimming: 0 bases; J trimming: 5 bases; junction bases outside the gene matches: 10.

The chain carries TRBV6-6 and TRBJ1-1; D gene ambiguous. The CDR3 runs 13 residues. In germline, CDR1 is MNHNY, CDR2 SVGAGI (reference sequence). V lost 2 bases to trimming and J lost 3 bases, with 7 bases between them. As DNA, the CDR3 is TGTGCCAGCAGTTACAGGGAATACACTGAAGCTTTCTTT. Protein product: CASSYREYTEAFF.

The chain is built from TRBV27 and TRBJ2-1, with 11 nucleotides matching TRBD2. The CDR3 is 16 residues long. From germline, CDR1 is MNHEY and CDR2 SMNVEV (reference sequence). Trimming took 4 bases from V and 6 from J; bases not matched to a gene: 8. The CDR3 loop is CASSSLAGGPINEQFF. The CDR3 bases are TGTGCCAGCAGTTCCTTAGCGGGAGGGCCAATCAATGAGCAGTTCTTC.

V and J are TRBV5-5 and TRBJ1-2; 8 bases map to TRBD1. Germline-derived CDR1 and CDR2 are SGHKS and YYEKEE (reference sequence). V was clipped by 5 bases and J by 6 bases; unmatched bases: 12. This CDR3 has 15 amino acids. CDR3 amino acids: CASRSRPPDRDGYTF. The DNA for the CDR3 is TGTGCCAGCAGAAGTCGCCCCCCGGACAGGGATGGCTACACCTTC.

Written as DNA, the CDR3 is TGTGCCAGCAGCGACCGGACAGCGAACACTGAAGCTTTCTTT. The encoded protein is CASSDRTANTEAFF. The V gene is TRBV7-9, the J gene TRBJ1-1, with a weak D call TRBD1 (6 bases). The CDR3 length is 14 residues. Germline values: CDR1 SEHNR, CDR2 FQNEAQ (reference sequence). Trimming removed 5 bases at V and 1 base at J, with 11 bases between.